These 32 T cell receptor beta chains came from one sample sequenced in a study of T cell responses to AZD1222 COVID-19 vaccine. Only in-frame clones appear in the TCRdb table, and some are missing; sequencing was by immunoSEQ multiplex PCR. The table has 90,000 to 120,000 clones, approximately 90% seen once. The specimen comprised peripheral blood, sampled on day 0 of MenACWY control vaccination. These receptors came from an adult in good health.

The chain is built from TRBV6-5 and TRBJ1-6, with 8 positions matching TRBD1. V shed 4 bases and J 10 bases; nucleotides not matched to a gene: 12. The germline gives CDR1 MNHEY, CDR2 SVGAGI. The CDR3 is 16 residues long. The CDR3 reads CASSWSGQGLVSPLHF. The CDR3, as DNA: TGTGCCAGCAGTTGGTCCGGACAGGGTCTGGTCTCACCCCTCCACTTT.

This rearrangement joins TRBV12-3 or TRBV12-4 to TRBJ1-2, with a possible D match to TRBD1 (6 bases). The ends were cut back, 6 bases at V and 4 bases at J, with 12 bases in the middle. The CDR3 totals 13 residues. The CDR3 here is CASRSGVSYGYTF. The DNA of the CDR3 is TGTGCCAGCAGATCAGGGGTTAGCTATGGCTACACCTTC.

This chain uses TRBV3-1 (or the pseudogene TRBV3-2) with TRBJ2-5; 8 nucleotides align to TRBD1. J gave up 5 bases and V 6 bases, and 8 bases lay outside the gene matches. Germline V gene data show CDR1 as LGHDT and CDR2 as YNNKEL (reference sequence). The CDR3 runs 14 residues. As DNA, the CDR3 is TGTGCCAGCAGACGACAGGGGACCCAGGAGACCCAGTACTTC. This translates into CASRRQGTQETQYF.

This rearrangement joins TRBV19 to TRBJ2-7; D gene unclear. Trimming cost V 5 bases and J 5 bases, with 10 bases left between them. Germline CDR1 is LNHDA and CDR2 is SQIVND (reference sequence). The CDR3 extends over 12 amino acids. The CDR3 reads CASSDALDEQYF. The CDR3 coding sequence is TGTGCCAGTAGTGACGCCCTAGACGAGCAGTACTTC.

The chain has TRBV27 and TRBJ2-1, with 14 bases identical to TRBD2. The V gene end was trimmed by 5 bases and the J gene end by 7 bases; junction bases not matched to a gene: 16. From germline, CDR1 is MNHEY and CDR2 SMNVEV (reference sequence). This CDR3 spans 19 amino acids. The CDR3 loop reads CASSPQTETSGGAYNEQFF. The CDR3 DNA follows: TGTGCCAGCAGTCCTCAAACAGAGACTAGCGGGGGGGCATATAATGAGCAGTTCTTC.

In this sample, this clone turned up once. The chain combines TRBV5-4 with TRBJ2-7; D may be TRBD1 (6 bases). There are 12 residues in the CDR3. V was shortened by 2 bases and J by 5 bases, with 8 bases between the two germline ends. Germline CDR1 is SGHNT and CDR2 is YYREEE (reference sequence). CDR3 loop: CASSLTGNEQYF. CDR3 bases: TGTGCCAGCAGCTTAACAGGGAACGAGCAGTACTTC.

The V gene is TRBV2, the J gene TRBJ1-1, with D hard to call. V was pared by 4 bases and J by 1 base, with 7 bases between. The CDR3 sequence is 13 residues long. The germline CDR1 and CDR2 sequences are SNHLY and FYNNEI. The CDR3 nucleotides read TGTGCCAGCAGTGCGGACGGGAACACTGAAGCTTTCTTT. This encodes CASSADGNTEAFF.

The V call is TRBV28, the J call TRBJ1-2; D unresolved. Per germline, CDR1 MDHEN and CDR2 SYDVKM. V lost 6 bases and J 0 bases, leaving 8 bases between the germline ends. The length of the CDR3 is 13 residues. The CDR3: CASRRDANYGYTF. In DNA form, the CDR3 reads TGTGCCAGCAGGCGAGATGCTAACTATGGCTACACCTTC.

The chain recombines TRBV3-1 (or the pseudogene TRBV3-2) with TRBJ1-5; a possible D gene is TRBD1 (6 bases). CDR3 length: 15 residues. Germline CDR1 reads LGHDT; CDR2 reads YNNKEL (reference sequence). Trimming left V 5 bases short and J 7 bases short, with 18 bases between. This chain's CDR3 is CASSSHGGRGQPQHF. As DNA, the CDR3 is TGTGCCAGCAGCTCCCACGGGGGCCGGGGGCAGCCCCAGCATTTT.

This clone was observed many times. This chain joins TRBV11-2 and TRBJ2-7; D gene ambiguous. The CDR3 is 13 residues long. V was pared by 4 bases and J by 3 bases, with 10 bases between. Per germline, CDR1 SGHAT and CDR2 FQNNGV. The DNA of the CDR3 is TGTGCCAGCAGCTCAAGGACGGGCTACGAGCAGTACTTC. This gives the protein CASSSRTGYEQYF. Full variable domain (missing parts from reference TRBV11-2 and TRBJ2-7): EAGVAQSPRYKIIEKRQSVAFWCNPISGHATLYWYQQILGQGPKLLIQFQNNGVVDDSQLPKDRFSAERLKGVDSTLKIQPAKLEDSAVYLCASSSRTGYEQYFGPGTRLTVT.

V and J are TRBV4-1 and TRBJ1-3; D not resolved. This CDR3 has 16 residues. Per germline, CDR1 MGHRA and CDR2 YSYEKL. V was trimmed by 0 bases and J by 3 bases, leaving 12 bases between them. CDR3 coding DNA: TGCGCCAGCAGCCAAGAAGGGCGAGCGTATGGAAACACCATATATTTT. Amino acids: CASSQEGRAYGNTIYF.

The J gene is TRBJ2-7, the V gene TRBV10-3; D is unclear. The CDR3 runs to 12 residues. Germline CDR1 and CDR2: ENHRY and SYGVKD. The V end lost 4 bases, the J end lost 5 bases, and 9 bases lay between the germline ends. The CDR3 loop reads CAISGKWDEQYF. CDR3 DNA sequence: TGTGCCATCAGTGGTAAGTGGGACGAGCAGTACTTC.

This clone came up once. V usage is TRBV6-5 and J usage is TRBJ1-5, with 7 positions matching TRBD1. With V trimmed by 5 bases and J by 5 bases, 9 bases remained unmatched. This CDR3 is 15 amino acids long. Germline V lookup: CDR1 MNHEY, CDR2 SVGAGI. CDR3 DNA sequence: TGTGCCAGCAGTAGACGGACAGGACGAGATCAGCCCCAGCATTTT. Translating gives CASSRRTGRDQPQHF.

This rearrangement joins TRBV6-5 to TRBJ2-2; D is possibly TRBD1 (6 bases). Germline V gene sequence: CDR1 MNHEY, CDR2 SVGAGI. V shed 5 bases and J shed 2 bases, with 9 bases lying between them. This CDR3 is 14 amino acids long. The CDR3 reads CASSKGHNTGELFF. The CDR3, as DNA: TGTGCCAGCAGTAAGGGACATAACACCGGGGAGCTGTTTTTT.

The chain links TRBV3-1 (or the pseudogene TRBV3-2) to TRBJ1-3; 7 bases line up with TRBD1. This CDR3 has 16 residues. Germline trimming cut 6 bases from V and 0 bases from J; bases unmatched to any gene: 8. From germline, CDR1 is LGHDT and CDR2 YNNKEL (reference sequence). Written as DNA, the CDR3 is TGTGCCAGCAGTCCAGACAGGGAAGGCTCTGGAAACACCATATATTTT. Translation: CASSPDREGSGNTIYF.

This sequence joins TRBV6-1 and TRBJ1-3; weak D call: TRBD1 (5 bases). The CDR3 is 16 amino acids. The V end lost 2 bases, the J end lost 0 bases, and 11 bases lay between the germline ends. Germline CDR1 is MNHNS and CDR2 is SASEGT. CDR3 DNA sequence: TGTGCCAGCAGTGAAAGGTCGGGGACCTCTGGAAACACCATATATTTT. Translation gives CASSERSGTSGNTIYF.

The chain combines TRBV6-5 with TRBJ2-1; TRBD1 agrees at 8 bases. CDR1 is MNHEY, CDR2 SVGAGI, per germline. The junction had 10 bases not matched to a gene; V was cut back by 9 bases and J by 9 bases. The CDR3 runs 13 residues. The CDR3 DNA reads TGTGCCAGTAGACAGGGGCCTGGTGGTGAGCAGTTCTTC. Protein: CASRQGPGGEQFF.

This clone came up a few times. V usage is TRBV5-1 and J usage is TRBJ1-3; 7 nucleotides match TRBD1. Germline V gene sequence: CDR1 SGHRS, CDR2 YFSETQ. With 4 bases clipped from V and 2 bases from J, the junction kept 6 bases outside the gene matches. CDR3 length equals 15 residues. The CDR3 DNA follows: TGCGCCAGCAGCGCGGGACAGTCTCCTGGAAACACCATATATTTT. This encodes CASSAGQSPGNTIYF.

The chain links TRBV28 to TRBJ1-4; D uncertain. V lost 2 bases and J 0 bases, leaving 4 bases between the germline ends. This CDR3 is built from 14 residues. The germline V gene has CDR1 MDHEN and CDR2 SYDVKM. The chain's CDR3 is CASSLRATNEKLFF. CDR3 nucleotides: TGTGCCAGCAGTTTACGGGCAACTAATGAAAAACTGTTTTTT.

V and J are TRBV4-2 and TRBJ1-1; no reliable D call. This CDR3 region has 17 residues. With 6 bases removed from V and 8 bases from J, the gap between germline ends came to 28 bases. Germline loops: CDR1 LGHNA, CDR2 YNFKEQ. CDR3 sequence: CASRSIGRRAWKGEAFF. The CDR3 nucleotides are TGTGCCAGCAGATCTATAGGCAGGAGAGCTTGGAAGGGAGAAGCTTTCTTT.

The CDR3 loop reads CASSLGRGPVEQYF. Written as DNA, the CDR3 is TGTGCCAGCAGCTTGGGCAGGGGACCGGTCGAGCAGTACTTC. The chain carries TRBV11-3 and TRBJ2-7; tentative D call: TRBD1 (6 bases). Germline CDR1 SGHNT, CDR2 YENEEA. V shed 3 bases and J shed 6 bases, with 15 bases lying between them. The CDR3 is 14 residues long.

In DNA form, the CDR3 reads TGTGCCAGCAGCCTAGCAAGACAATCGACCCAGTACTTC. It codes for CASSLARQSTQYF. The J gene is TRBJ2-5, the V gene TRBV27; tentative D call: TRBD2 (5 bases). Germline V lookup: CDR1 MNHEY, CDR2 SMNVEV (reference sequence). This CDR3 has 13 amino acids. V was trimmed by 6 bases and J by 7 bases, leaving 15 bases between them.

The J gene is TRBJ2-1, the V gene TRBV5-5; no definite D call. CDR3 size: 13 residues. Germline lookup yields CDR1 SGHKS and CDR2 YYEKEE (reference sequence). V dropped 4 bases and J dropped 9 bases, with 14 bases sitting between them. The CDR3 is CASSLRAPLEQFF. The CDR3 bases are TGTGCCAGCAGCCTCCGGGCTCCCCTTGAGCAGTTCTTC.

The chain recombines TRBV7-2 with TRBJ2-5; possible D gene TRBD1, 6 bases. The CDR3 runs 16 residues. Germline CDR1 and CDR2: SGHTA and FQGNSA. V was shortened by 1 base and J by 5 bases, with 17 bases between the two germline ends. The CDR3 DNA is TGTGCCAGCAGCTTAGTTACAGGGATATTTCGGGAGACCCAGTACTTC. The encoded protein is CASSLVTGIFRETQYF.

A few counts support this clone. The genes are TRBV5-5 and TRBJ2-3; 8 positions match TRBD1. J lost 2 bases, V lost 7 bases, and 9 bases had no gene match. From germline, CDR1 is SGHKS and CDR2 YYEKEE (reference sequence). The CDR3 is made up of 15 amino acids. The CDR3 bases are TGTGCCAGCTCGGCAGGGGGCCTCGTCACAGATACGCAGTATTTT. Translated, it gives CASSAGGLVTDTQYF.

This clone came up a few times. The chain couples TRBV23-1 to TRBJ2-2; D ambiguous. TRBV23-1 counts as an open reading frame of uncertain function. V was shortened by 4 bases and J by 2 bases, with 14 bases between the two germline ends. The CDR3 totals 16 residues. The CDR3 here is CASSPAPSINTGELFF. CDR3 coding DNA: TGCGCCAGCAGTCCGGCTCCATCAATTAACACCGGGGAGCTGTTTTTT.

The chain recombines TRBV7-8 with TRBJ2-5; D uncertain. Trimming stripped 5 bases from V and 5 bases from J, with 12 bases between. The CDR3 has 13 residues. Germline V gene data show CDR1 as SGHVS and CDR2 as FQNEAQ. CDR3 sequence: CASSPPRVETQYF. The CDR3 DNA follows: TGTGCCAGCAGCCCCCCAAGAGTGGAGACCCAGTACTTC.

Here the CDR3 DNA reads TGTGCCAGCTCCAAGGGGGGGTTGGGAAATTCACCCCTCCACTTT. Translation: CASSKGGLGNSPLHF. The chain has TRBV6-5 and TRBJ1-6; D may be TRBD1 (6 bases). CDR3 length: 15 residues. V lost 8 bases to trimming and J lost 7 bases, with 18 bases between them. The germline gives CDR1 MNHEY, CDR2 SVGAGI.

The chain carries TRBV7-3 and TRBJ2-1; 10 nucleotides align to TRBD2. Germline CDR1 SGHTA, CDR2 FQGTGA. The J segment lost 10 bases and the V segment lost 5 bases, leaving 17 bases of the junction unmatched. The CDR3 runs 17 residues. The CDR3 is CASSPSGSQRGGREQFF. The CDR3 bases are TGTGCCAGCAGCCCTTCAGGGAGCCAGCGGGGGGGCCGAGAGCAGTTCTTC.

The J gene is TRBJ1-2, the V gene TRBV5-4, with no clear D. V dropped 1 base and J dropped 0 bases, with 10 bases sitting between them. The CDR3 totals 15 residues. Germline CDR1 and CDR2: SGHNT and YYREEE (reference sequence). The CDR3 reads CASSLRAQANYGYTF. For the CDR3, the DNA is TGTGCCAGCAGCTTGAGGGCCCAAGCTAACTATGGCTACACCTTC.

This clone was seen only once. J is TRBJ1-2 and V is TRBV11-1; TRBD1 might be the D (5 bases). Germline V gene data show CDR1 as SGHAT and CDR2 as FQDESV (reference sequence). The CDR3 covers 15 residues. Between the trimmed V and J ends, which lost 5 bases and 5 bases, there was a span of 18 bases. The CDR3 sequence is CASSPRLGGRYGYTF. Written as DNA, the CDR3 is TGTGCCAGCAGCCCCCGGTTGGGGGGACGATATGGCTACACCTTC.

The genes are TRBV5-1 and TRBJ1-2, with a weak D call TRBD1 (5 bases). The CDR3 runs to 16 residues. The V end lost 2 bases, the J end lost 7 bases, and 21 bases lay between the germline ends. The V gene's germline CDR1 is SGHRS and CDR2 YFSETQ. The CDR3, as DNA: TGCGCCAGCAGCTTTAATCCGACGGGACGCCTCGGTGGCTACACCTTC. Translation gives CASSFNPTGRLGGYTF.